This TCR beta chain came from a study of beta chain features in type 1 diabetes. General study points: The analysis here could not establish whether HLA type shapes TCRB rearrangement. There were fewer insertions and more deletions at the VDJ junctions of type 1 diabetes patients. For Type 1 diabetes patients, all four CD4+ subsets carried TCRB CDR3s that were moderately but significantly shorter. In comparison with healthy donors, patients had naive, central memory and Treg TCRB repertoires that appeared more similar.

This clone was observed a handful of times. Antigen: not known. CDR1 MNHNY and CDR2 SVGAGI come from the germline V gene (reference sequence). The CDR3 has 13 amino acids. V was clipped by 6 bases and J by 8 bases, with 13 bases between them. Expressed TCRB transcripts were sequenced because the entire RNA isolate underwent reverse transcription. Naive, central memory and regulatory T cell samples came to a mean of approximately 3.57 million reads. Using immunoSEQ multiplex PCR, the repertoire was profiled, and TCRdb retains in-frame clones only, with some absent. Among hundreds of thousands of clones listed, 13% were seen once.

Sequenced: naive CD4+ T cells from blood. The sequence was obtained from a man younger than 35 with type 1 diabetes. This rearrangement joins TRBV6-6 to TRBJ1-4; D gene unclear. CDR3 bases: TGTGCCAGCAGCCGCCGGGAAGGCGAAAAACTGTTTTTT. It codes for CASSRREGEKLFF.